Below are 27 T cell receptor beta chains sequenced from a single sample in a study of blood T cell repertoires in COVID-19. The repertoire was sequenced with immunoSEQ multiplex PCR; TCRdb's copy has only in-frame clones and lacks some. This sample has roughly 200,000 clones, with about 87% found just once. Material: PBMCs or T cells enriched from blood (not recorded which). The source is a man aged 25 to 40 who had recovered from COVID-19.

The rearrangement uses TRBV6-5 and TRBJ1-1, with D maybe TRBD1 (6 bases). Looked up from germline, CDR1 is MNHEY and CDR2 is SVGAGI. The CDR3 contains 14 residues. The V end was cut by 7 bases, the J end by 1 base, with 13 bases between. The CDR3, as DNA: TGTGCCAGCATACGGACAGTCCAGAACACTGAAGCTTTCTTT. Translating it yields CASIRTVQNTEAFF.

The chain combines TRBV6-2 or TRBV6-3 with TRBJ1-5; 8 nucleotides agree with TRBD1. The junction had 5 bases not matched to a gene; V was cut back by 2 bases and J by 5 bases. This CDR3 has 15 amino acids. From germline, CDR1 is MNHEY and CDR2 SVGEGT. The CDR3 DNA reads as TGTGCCAGCAGTTACAGGGACAGGTCCTATCAGCCCCAGCATTTT. Protein product: CASSYRDRSYQPQHF.

This clone appeared a single time. The V call is TRBV6-5, the J call TRBJ1-2, with D possibly matching TRBD1 (6 bases). The CDR3 runs 16 residues. Germline CDR1 MNHEY, CDR2 SVGAGI. The V end was cut by 2 bases, the J end by 6 bases, with 19 bases between. The CDR3 DNA is TGTGCCAGCAGTTACCGGGGGGGCAGGGCAAGTAATGGCTACACCTTC. It specifies CASSYRGGRASNGYTF.

The genes are TRBV7-2 and TRBJ2-7, with 8 bases that match TRBD1. In germline, CDR1 is SGHTA, CDR2 FQGNSA. The V and J ends lost 2 bases and 4 bases, in that order; junction bases with no gene match: 7. The CDR3 runs 15 residues. CDR3 in amino acids: CASSLRTGTVYEQYF. CDR3 coding DNA: TGTGCCAGCAGCTTACGGACAGGGACCGTTTACGAGCAGTACTTC.

The chain carries TRBV4-2 and TRBJ2-3, with 11 bases that match TRBD2. Germline CDR1 is LGHNA and CDR2 is YNFKEQ. V lost 5 bases, J lost 4 bases, and 5 bases stayed unmatched. CDR3 size: 15 residues. CDR3 sequence (DNA): TGTGCCAGCAGCTGGCTACTAGCGGGGGCAGATACGCAGTATTTT. Protein sequence: CASSWLLAGADTQYF.

V usage is TRBV4-2 and J usage is TRBJ1-6, with 9 positions matching TRBD1. The V and J ends lost 0 bases and 6 bases, in that order; junction bases with no gene match: 6. The germline CDR1 and CDR2 sequences are LGHNA and YNFKEQ. The CDR3 length is 17 residues. CDR3 amino acids: CASSQDPGTGSNSPLHF. CDR3 in DNA: TGTGCCAGCAGCCAAGATCCTGGGACAGGGAGTAATTCACCCCTCCACTTT.

This clone was observed once. This chain connects TRBV7-2 to TRBJ2-2, with 11 bases fitting TRBD1. The germline V gene has CDR1 SGHTA and CDR2 FQGNSA. CDR3 size: 14 residues. V lost 6 bases and J lost 4; bases outside the gene matches: 1. The CDR3 nucleotides are TGTGCCAGCAGAGGGACAGGGGGCACCGGGGAGCTGTTTTTT. It encodes CASRGTGGTGELFF.

CDR3 protein: CATQQRESYNEQFF. As DNA, the CDR3 is TGTGCCACCCAGCAGCGGGAGTCCTACAATGAGCAGTTCTTC. This rearrangement joins TRBV6-6 to TRBJ2-1; 8 bases agree with TRBD2. The CDR3 sequence is 14 residues long. In germline, CDR1 is MNHNY, CDR2 SVGAGI (reference sequence). V was clipped by 10 bases and J by 1 base; unmatched bases: 6.

V usage is TRBV11-2 and J usage is TRBJ2-1, with no clear D. Trimming cost V 5 bases and J 7 bases, with 21 bases left between them. The germline V gene has CDR1 SGHAT and CDR2 FQNNGV. The CDR3 is 16 amino acids. The CDR3 loop is CASSPQVATSTNEQFF. The CDR3 bases are TGTGCCAGCAGCCCCCAAGTGGCGACTTCTACTAATGAGCAGTTCTTC. Complete variable domain (other parts from reference TRBV11-2 and TRBJ2-1): EAGVAQSPRYKIIEKRQSVAFWCNPISGHATLYWYQQILGQGPKLLIQFQNNGVVDDSQLPKDRFSAERLKGVDSTLKIQPAKLEDSAVYLCASSPQVATSTNEQFFGPGTRLTVL.

The chain combines TRBV7-6 with TRBJ2-7; tentatively, D is TRBD1 (6 bases). Germline values: CDR1 SGHVS, CDR2 FNYEAQ. V was shortened by 1 base and J by 6 bases, with 10 bases between the two germline ends. The CDR3 spans 13 residues. CDR3 protein: CASSLGDRIEQYF. CDR3 bases: TGTGCCAGCAGCTTAGGAGACAGGATCGAGCAGTACTTC.

The chain couples TRBV9 to TRBJ1-1; weak D call: TRBD1 (6 bases). The CDR3 runs 15 residues. Germline CDR1 SGDLS, CDR2 YYNGEE. Trimming pared 2 bases from V and 2 bases from J, leaving 13 bases between. Here the CDR3 reads CASSVGTRVNTEAFF. The CDR3 coding sequence is TGTGCCAGCAGCGTTGGGACACGGGTTAACACTGAAGCTTTCTTT.

The genes are TRBV19 and TRBJ1-1; 12 bases are shared with TRBD1. Losses at the gene ends were 7 bases for V and 2 bases for J; bases not matched to a gene: 5. CDR1 and CDR2 (germline): LNHDA, SQIVND (reference sequence). The CDR3 totals 15 residues. CDR3 amino acids: CASKRGQGANTEAFF. CDR3 nucleotides: TGTGCCAGTAAAAGGGGACAGGGGGCCAACACTGAAGCTTTCTTT.

The rearrangement links TRBV4-1 to TRBJ2-7, with 8 nucleotides matching TRBD2. Trimming cost V 1 base and J 3 bases; bases outside gene matches: 8. The CDR3 length is 16 residues. Per the germline V gene, CDR1 is MGHRA and CDR2 is YSYEKL. The CDR3 region has the DNA TGCGCCAGCAGCCAAGTATCTCTAGCGGGCCTCTACGAGCAGTACTTC. Translated, it gives CASSQVSLAGLYEQYF.

The V call is TRBV27, the J call TRBJ2-5, with D tentatively TRBD1 (5 bases). CDR1 and CDR2 from the germline V gene are MNHEY and SMNVEV (reference sequence). V gave up 8 bases and J gave up 3 bases, with 25 bases separating them. The CDR3 is made up of 17 amino acids. CDR3 amino acids: CASRAFPGQGGEETQYF. The CDR3 DNA is TGTGCCAGCCGAGCCTTTCCTGGCCAGGGTGGAGAAGAGACCCAGTACTTC.

This clone was counted once. The J gene is TRBJ2-1, the V gene TRBV19; 10 bases match TRBD2. This CDR3 contains 17 residues. Germline V gene data show CDR1 as LNHDA and CDR2 as SQIVND (reference sequence). V shed 5 bases and J 8 bases; nucleotides not matched to a gene: 15. In DNA form, the CDR3 reads TGTGCCAGTAGTCCTAGAGCGCCGGGACTAGCGAAGGATGAGCAGTTCTTC. The encoded protein is CASSPRAPGLAKDEQFF.

The chain links TRBV30 to TRBJ1-5, with D uncertain. Trimming left V 3 bases short and J 2 bases short, with 8 bases between. The CDR3 loop spans 13 amino acids. Per germline, CDR1 GTSNPN and CDR2 SVGIG (reference sequence). The CDR3: CAWSLERNQPQHF. As DNA, the CDR3 is TGTGCCTGGAGCTTGGAGCGCAATCAGCCCCAGCATTTT.

The chain uses TRBV24-1 and TRBJ1-1, with TRBD1 matching over 7 bases. J lost 10 bases, V lost 7 bases, and 8 bases had no gene match. The CDR3 runs to 12 residues. Germline CDR1 KGHDR, CDR2 SFDVKD. CDR3 sequence reads: CATRGSGGPAFF. The DNA of the CDR3 is TGTGCCACCAGGGGGTCAGGGGGACCAGCTTTCTTT.

V usage is TRBV24-1 and J usage is TRBJ2-3; TRBD1 matches 8 bases. CDR1 is KGHDR and CDR2 is SFDVKD in the germline V gene. The CDR3 consists of 16 residues. J gave up 4 bases and V 3 bases, and 8 bases lay outside the gene matches. The CDR3 protein is CATSDLRQGPADTQYF. The CDR3 coding sequence is TGTGCCACCAGTGATCTACGACAGGGGCCCGCAGATACGCAGTATTTT.

The chain has TRBV10-2 and TRBJ1-3; perhaps TRBD1 as D (5 bases). Trimming removed 2 bases at V and 4 bases at J, with 9 bases between. Germline CDR1 WSHSY, CDR2 SAAADI. CDR3 length: 14 amino acids. The CDR3 loop is CASSEPGMGNTIYF. Here the CDR3 DNA reads TGCGCCAGCAGTGAGCCAGGGATGGGAAACACCATATATTTT.

The V call is TRBV3-1 (or the pseudogene TRBV3-2), the J call TRBJ2-2; D is ambiguous. The CDR3 loop spans 16 amino acids. Trimming shortened V by 1 base and J by 1 base, and 10 bases separated the two germline ends. Germline-derived CDR1 and CDR2 are LGHDT and YNNKEL (reference sequence). The CDR3, as DNA: TGTGCCAGCAGCCAAGGCTCAGGCCGGAACACCGGGGAGCTGTTTTTT. As protein: CASSQGSGRNTGELFF.

The V gene is TRBV4-3, the J gene TRBJ2-2; 9 bases match TRBD2. This CDR3 has 19 amino acids. V shed 1 base, J shed 0 bases, and the junction held 9 bases outside the gene matches. Per germline, CDR1 LGHNA and CDR2 YSLEER. Written as DNA, the CDR3 is TGCGCCAGCAGCCAAGGGGTTTCTAGCGGGATTGCGAACACCGGGGAGCTGTTTTTT. Translation: CASSQGVSSGIANTGELFF.

The genes are TRBV3-1 (or the pseudogene TRBV3-2) and TRBJ2-5; 7 bases are shared with TRBD2. Germline V lookup: CDR1 LGHDT, CDR2 YNNKEL (reference sequence). Germline trimming cut 4 bases from V and 5 bases from J; bases unmatched to any gene: 7. The CDR3 loop spans 14 amino acids. CDR3 amino acids: CASSLRRGLETQYF. CDR3 coding DNA: TGTGCCAGCAGCCTCCGGCGGGGGTTGGAGACCCAGTACTTC.

The rearrangement links TRBV6-5 to TRBJ1-1; D gene unclear. Between the trimmed V and J ends, which lost 2 bases and 5 bases, there was a span of 12 bases. Germline-derived CDR1 and CDR2 are MNHEY and SVGAGI. This CDR3 is 14 amino acids long. CDR3: CASSYERSRTEAFF. The CDR3 DNA reads TGTGCCAGCAGTTACGAAAGATCGAGAACTGAAGCTTTCTTT.

V gene TRBV11-2 combines with J gene TRBJ1-2, with TRBD1 matching over 8 bases. The CDR3 totals 16 residues. Germline loops: CDR1 SGHAT, CDR2 FQNNGV. V lost 1 base, J lost 4 bases, and 8 bases stayed unmatched. CDR3 bases: TGTGCCAGCAGCTTAGCCCAGACAGGGGCGACCTATGGCTACACCTTC. This translates into CASSLAQTGATYGYTF. The full variable domain, rest sourced from reference TRBV11-2 and TRBJ1-2, is EAGVAQSPRYKIIEKRQSVAFWCNPISGHATLYWYQQILGQGPKLLIQFQNNGVVDDSQLPKDRFSAERLKGVDSTLKIQPAKLEDSAVYLCASSLAQTGATYGYTFGSGTRLTVV.

Comment on this clone: At the DNA level, this CDR3 is encoded by other sequences in the same sample as well. The gene calls are TRBV6-5 and TRBJ1-5; D possibly corresponds to TRBD1 (6 bases). CDR3 size: 13 residues. Germline loops: CDR1 MNHEY, CDR2 SVGAGI. V was cut by 6 bases and J by 3 bases, with 9 bases left in between. Here the CDR3 DNA reads TGTGCCAGCAGACAGGGCCTCAATCAGCCCCAGCATTTT. Translated, it gives CASRQGLNQPQHF.

Here the CDR3 DNA reads TGTGCCAGCAGTTTATGGGCTAGCGGGCCGAATGAGCAGTTCTTC. Translation: CASSLWASGPNEQFF. The genes are TRBV27 and TRBJ2-1, with 8 bases fitting TRBD2. Germline V gene lookup returns CDR1 MNHEY and CDR2 SMNVEV (reference sequence). Unmatched junction bases numbered 6, after V lost 1 base and J lost 7 bases. CDR3 length: 15 amino acids.

The rearrangement links TRBV20-1 to TRBJ1-2; possible D gene TRBD1, 5 bases. Germline V gives CDR1 DFQATT, CDR2 SNEGSKA (reference sequence). Trimming left V 6 bases short and J 6 bases short, with 11 bases between. The CDR3 length is 11 residues. CDR3 nucleotide sequence: TGCAGTGCATTCAGGGAGGATGGCTACACCTTC. Translation gives CSAFREDGYTF.